These 2 T cell receptor beta chains came from one sample sequenced in a study of immune evolution from preneoplasia to lung adenocarcinoma. The method was immunoSEQ multiplex PCR; TCRdb's version includes in-frame clones alone and lacks a portion of them. The sample records 5,500 to 7,500 clones, 75% to 80% being singletons. The specimen was FFPE minimally invasive lung adenocarcinoma tissue. The receptors here all came from a person between 55 and 80 years old with lung adenocarcinoma.

J is TRBJ2-1 and V is TRBV28; 9 nucleotides agree with TRBD1. V lost 3 bases, J lost 1 base, and 7 bases stayed unmatched. CDR3 length: 17 residues. In germline, CDR1 is MDHEN, CDR2 SYDVKM. CDR3: CASSFTPGQGSYNEQFF. In DNA form, the CDR3 reads TGTGCCAGCAGTTTTACCCCGGGACAGGGATCCTACAATGAGCAGTTCTTC.

This clone came up once. This chain links TRBV28 with TRBJ2-2; D may be TRBD1 (5 bases). CDR1 MDHEN and CDR2 SYDVKM come from the germline V gene. The CDR3 consists of 18 residues. Trimming left V 1 base short and J 1 base short, with 16 bases between. CDR3 in amino acids: CASSLLIISQGNTGELFF. In DNA form, the CDR3 reads TGTGCCAGCAGTTTATTAATTATCTCGCAGGGGAACACCGGGGAGCTGTTTTTT.